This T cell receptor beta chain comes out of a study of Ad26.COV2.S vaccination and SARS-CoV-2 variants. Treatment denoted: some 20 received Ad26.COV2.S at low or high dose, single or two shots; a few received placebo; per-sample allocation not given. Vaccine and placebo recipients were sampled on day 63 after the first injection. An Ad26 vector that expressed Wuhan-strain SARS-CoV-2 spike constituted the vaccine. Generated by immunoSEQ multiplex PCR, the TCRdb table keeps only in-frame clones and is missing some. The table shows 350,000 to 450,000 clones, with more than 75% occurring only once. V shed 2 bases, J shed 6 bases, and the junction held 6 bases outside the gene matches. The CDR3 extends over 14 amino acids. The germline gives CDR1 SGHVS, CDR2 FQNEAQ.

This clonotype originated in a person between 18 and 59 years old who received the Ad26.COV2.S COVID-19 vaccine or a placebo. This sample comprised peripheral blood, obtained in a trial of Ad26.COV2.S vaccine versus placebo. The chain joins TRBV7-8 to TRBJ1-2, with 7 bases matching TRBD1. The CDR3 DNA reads TGTGCCAGCAGCTTACTCACAGGGGACGATGGCTACACCTTC. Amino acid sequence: CASSLLTGDDGYTF.